This TCR beta chain came from a study of T cell repertoires in cytomegalovirus infection. In its sample, this clonotype was seen many times. V dropped 5 bases and J dropped 4 bases, with 9 bases sitting between them. CDR3 length: 13 amino acids. The germline V gene encodes CDR1 SGHVS and CDR2 FNYEAQ. TCRdb recomputed calls from the reads with MiXCR, one row per CDR3 protein. The top ten hold roughly 9% of the sample, which has about 360,000 distinct CDR3 sequences, approximately 18% seen once. V is TRBV7-6 and J is TRBJ2-1, with D possibly being TRBD1 (6 bases). The TCR comes from a human donor in good health (CMV status not recorded). Some clones in this sample may be carry-over from other donors' samples. Specimen: PBMCs. This CDR3 is CASSHREYNEQFF. The CDR3 DNA is TGTGCCAGCAGCCACAGGGAGTACAATGAGCAGTTCTTC.